This T cell receptor (beta chain) is drawn from a study of beta chain features in type 1 diabetes. Study-wide points: TCRB CDR3 length was moderately but significantly reduced in all four CD4+ subsets of Type 1 diabetes patients. HLA effects on TCRB rearrangement stayed unresolved here. Cells that show high TCR expression could be over-represented by cDNA sequencing. Within the patient group, naive, central memory and Treg TCRB repertoires appeared more similar to each other than within healthy donors.

The CDR3 is 15 amino acids. The V and J ends lost 3 bases and 6 bases, in that order; junction bases with no gene match: 8. Germline-derived CDR1 and CDR2 are SGHAT and FQNNGV. Since all of the isolated RNA was reverse transcribed, expressed TCRB transcripts were what got sequenced. Method: immunoSEQ multiplex PCR; TCRdb's copy keeps in-frame clones and lacks some. Among 600,000 to 700,000 clones listed, 9.5% to 15% were seen once. This clone was counted a few times. Its antigen remains unidentified. Each sorted population was over 95% pure. This TCR was recovered from a man between 25 and 39 years old with type 1 diabetes. The chain has TRBV11-2 and TRBJ1-5; 7 bases match TRBD1. The sample consisted of naive CD4+ T cells from blood. The CDR3 DNA reads TGTGCCAGCAGCTTTACAGGGGAGAGAGGTCAGCCCCAGCATTTT. The encoded protein is CASSFTGERGQPQHF.